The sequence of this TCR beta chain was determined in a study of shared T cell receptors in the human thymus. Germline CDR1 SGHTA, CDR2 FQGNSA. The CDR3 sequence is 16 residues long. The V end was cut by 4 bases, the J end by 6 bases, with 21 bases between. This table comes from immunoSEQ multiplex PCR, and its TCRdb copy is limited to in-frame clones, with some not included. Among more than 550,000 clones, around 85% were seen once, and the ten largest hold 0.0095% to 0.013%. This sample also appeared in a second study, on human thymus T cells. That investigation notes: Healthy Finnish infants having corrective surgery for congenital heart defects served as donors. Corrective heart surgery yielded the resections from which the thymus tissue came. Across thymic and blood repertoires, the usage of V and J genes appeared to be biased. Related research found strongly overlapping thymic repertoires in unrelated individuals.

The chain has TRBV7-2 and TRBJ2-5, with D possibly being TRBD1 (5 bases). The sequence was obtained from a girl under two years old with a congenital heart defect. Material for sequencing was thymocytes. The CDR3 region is CASSSNRAHPGKTQYF. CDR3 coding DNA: TGTGCCAGCAGCTCAAACCGGGCTCACCCAGGGAAGACCCAGTACTTC.